The 27 T cell receptor beta chains below come from one sample, sequenced in a study of CD8 T cell repertoires and HIV-1 epitope variants. Their specific antigens are unknown. The table came from immunoSEQ multiplex PCR; TCRdb's copy has only in-frame clones and leaves some out. The sample has almost 6,000 clones, approximately 70% seen once. The sequencing sample was made of cultured CD8+ T cells derived from PBMCs. These receptors were taken from a male donor with HIV.

The chain recombines TRBV14 with TRBJ2-4; the D gene is possibly TRBD1 (6 bases). V was pared by 5 bases and J by 4 bases, with 9 bases between. Germline CDR1 and CDR2: SGHDN and FVKESK. CDR3 length: 13 amino acids. The chain's CDR3 is CASSDRSKNIQYF. The CDR3 coding sequence is TGTGCCAGCAGCGACAGGTCGAAAAACATTCAGTACTTC.

The V and J genes are TRBV5-1 and TRBJ2-7, with D unresolved. Per germline, CDR1 SGHRS and CDR2 YFSETQ. The CDR3 is 15 residues long. V dropped 5 bases and J dropped 2 bases, with 17 bases sitting between them. The CDR3 protein is CASRQVTGETYEQYF. For the CDR3, the DNA is TGCGCCAGCAGGCAAGTGACGGGCGAGACCTACGAGCAGTACTTC.

The J gene is TRBJ2-7, the V gene TRBV28; D gene ambiguous. The CDR3 is 14 residues long. Trimming stripped 7 bases from V and 5 bases from J, with 18 bases between. Germline V gene data show CDR1 as MDHEN and CDR2 as SYDVKM. This CDR3 reads CASKIIESGHEQYF. CDR3 DNA: TGTGCCAGCAAAATCATCGAATCGGGCCACGAGCAGTACTTC.

The chain has TRBV6-5 and TRBJ1-4; D not resolved. The V gene's germline CDR1 is MNHEY and CDR2 SVGAGI. The CDR3 is 15 amino acids. Trimming shortened V by 6 bases and J by 0 bases, and 11 bases separated the two germline ends. The DNA of the CDR3 is TGTGCCAGCAGCCCCTACACTTCAACTAATGAAAAACTGTTTTTT. It codes for CASSPYTSTNEKLFF.

The gene calls are TRBV15 and TRBJ2-1, with D maybe TRBD2 (6 bases). In germline, CDR1 is LNHNV, CDR2 YYDKDF (reference sequence). The CDR3 has 14 residues. Trimming removed 2 bases from V and 7 bases from J, with 12 bases in between. CDR3 coding DNA: TGTGCCACCAGCAGAAGCCAGGCGGGGAATGAGCAGTTCTTC. Translation: CATSRSQAGNEQFF.

The chain is built from TRBV28 and TRBJ2-7, with 9 bases matching TRBD1. From germline, CDR1 is MDHEN and CDR2 SYDVKM. V shed 4 bases, J shed 5 bases, and the junction held 6 bases outside the gene matches. The CDR3 is made up of 14 amino acids. CDR3 nucleotides: TGTGCCAGCAGTTCCCGGGGGACAGGGAACGAGCAGTACTTC. Its translation: CASSSRGTGNEQYF.

The chain uses TRBV2 and TRBJ2-5; 7 nucleotides agree with TRBD2. The end of the DNA is better explained by TRBJ2-7, so the J call may be wrong. CDR3 length: 15 amino acids. The germline CDR1 and CDR2 sequences are SNHLY and FYNNEI. The CDR3 DNA follows: TGTGCCAGCAGTGAAGGGCTAGCGGTCGCCTACGAGCAGTACTTC. Translated: CASSEGLAVAYEQYF.

A few counts support this clone. This rearrangement joins TRBV7-3 to TRBJ2-7; D gene ambiguous. Germline V CDR1 and CDR2: SGHTA, FQGTGA. Trimming pared 0 bases from V and 3 bases from J, leaving 6 bases between. CDR3 length: 13 residues. The CDR3 sequence is CASSLTGDYEQYF. The CDR3 nucleotides read TGTGCCAGCAGCTTAACAGGAGACTACGAGCAGTACTTC.

In its sample, this clone was seen once. The rearrangement uses TRBV6-5 and TRBJ2-5; a possible D gene is TRBD2 (6 bases). V shed 5 bases and J shed 5 bases, with 18 bases lying between them. Germline V gene data show CDR1 as MNHEY and CDR2 as SVGAGI. The CDR3 loop spans 15 amino acids. In nucleotides, the CDR3 is TGTGCCAGCAGTCCAAACCCCGGGACTTGGGAGACCCAGTACTTC. Its translation: CASSPNPGTWETQYF.

The chain carries TRBV5-4 and TRBJ1-1; weak D call: TRBD1 (6 bases). CDR3 length: 14 amino acids. Germline CDR1 reads SGHNT; CDR2 reads YYREEE (reference sequence). Trimming stripped 3 bases from V and 5 bases from J, with 14 bases between. The CDR3 loop reads CASSWAGGATEAFF. CDR3 coding DNA: TGTGCCAGCAGCTGGGCGGGGGGGGCTACTGAAGCTTTCTTT.

The chain carries TRBV11-2 and TRBJ2-1; 8 bases line up with TRBD2. The CDR3 is 16 residues long. Trimming cost V 1 base and J 0 bases; bases outside gene matches: 2. The germline V gene has CDR1 SGHAT and CDR2 FQNNGV. Here the CDR3 reads CASSLGRGGSYNEQFF. The CDR3 nucleotides are TGTGCCAGCAGCTTAGGTCGGGGGGGCTCCTACAATGAGCAGTTCTTC.

In its sample, this clone was seen a few times. The chain uses TRBV13 and TRBJ1-1, with 7 bases lining up with TRBD1. The ends lost 5 bases at V and 6 bases at J; junction bases unmatched: 6. This CDR3 is built from 13 residues. Germline values: CDR1 PRHDT, CDR2 FYEKMQ (reference sequence). The CDR3: CASSHTGDSEAFF. For the CDR3, the DNA is TGTGCCAGCAGCCATACAGGGGACTCTGAAGCTTTCTTT.

The chain uses TRBV5-8 and TRBJ2-5, with D possibly being TRBD1 or TRBD2 (5 bases each). With the DNA end fitting TRBJ2-7 better, the J assignment may be wrong. Per the germline V gene, CDR1 is SGHTS and CDR2 is YDEGEE. The CDR3 has 13 amino acids. CDR3 loop: CASSFGTVYEQYF. DNA of the CDR3: TGTGCCAGCAGCTTTGGGACGGTGTACGAGCAGTACTTC.

V gene TRBV5-6 combines with J gene TRBJ1-5; TRBD1 matches 9 bases. Germline CDR1 reads SGHDT; CDR2 reads YYEEEE. The CDR3 runs 15 residues. V lost 5 bases to trimming and J lost 4 bases; unmatched junction nucleotides: 7. CDR3 coding DNA: TGTGCCAGCAGTTCCCGGGACAGGGCGAATCAGCCCCAGCATTTT. It codes for CASSSRDRANQPQHF. The whole variable domain, filled in from reference TRBV5-6 and TRBJ1-5, reads DAGVTQSPTHLIKTRGQQVTLRCSPKSGHDTVSWYQQALGQGPQFIFQYYEEEERQRGNFPDRFSGHQFPNYSSELNVNALLLGDSALYLCASSSRDRANQPQHFGDGTRLSIL.

This sequence joins TRBV5-4 and TRBJ1-5; D remains unclear. Germline V gene lookup returns CDR1 SGHNT and CDR2 YYREEE (reference sequence). The CDR3 spans 15 residues. V was trimmed by 0 bases and J by 7 bases, leaving 14 bases between them. CDR3 in amino acids: CASSLDGIVGQPQHF. In DNA form, the CDR3 reads TGTGCCAGCAGCTTGGACGGGATTGTGGGGCAGCCCCAGCATTTT. Looking up the rest from reference TRBV5-4 and TRBJ1-5 gives the full variable domain: ETGVTQSPTHLIKTRGQQVTLRCSSQSGHNTVSWYQQALGQGPQFIFQYYREEENGRGNFPPRFSGLQFPNYSSELNVNALELDDSALYLCASSLDGIVGQPQHFGDGTRLSIL.

The CDR3 nucleotides read TGTGCCAGCAGTCTTAGGCGGGAGAGCGGCACAGATACGCAGTATTTT. Its translation: CASSLRRESGTDTQYF. This chain uses TRBV28 with TRBJ2-3; 7 positions agree with TRBD2. The junction had 9 bases not matched to a gene; V was cut back by 5 bases and J by 1 base. CDR1 is MDHEN and CDR2 is SYDVKM in the germline V gene. The CDR3 sequence is 16 residues long.

Relative to its sample, this clone is medium-sized. The chain is built from TRBV29-1 and TRBJ1-1, with D possibly TRBD1 on 5 matching bases. Germline CDR1 SQVTM, CDR2 ANQGSEA. There are 14 residues in the CDR3. V was shortened by 7 bases and J by 0 bases, with 15 bases between the two germline ends. This chain's CDR3 is CSASLTDMNTEAFF. Here the CDR3 DNA reads TGCAGCGCATCCCTGACAGATATGAACACTGAAGCTTTCTTT.

The DNA for the CDR3 is TGTGCCAGCAGTCGGATTTGGGGCACTGAAGCTTTCTTT. Protein product: CASSRIWGTEAFF. The rearrangement links TRBV27 to TRBJ1-1; the D is unclear. Germline lookup yields CDR1 MNHEY and CDR2 SMNVEV (reference sequence). The CDR3 covers 13 residues. Trimming stripped 5 bases from V and 4 bases from J, with 11 bases between.

In its sample, this clone was seen a few times. The V call is TRBV4-2, the J call TRBJ1-4; no clear D gene. Deletions cut 0 bases from V and 8 bases from J, with 4 bases between. Per germline, CDR1 LGHNA and CDR2 YNFKEQ. The CDR3 is 12 residues long. CDR3 region: CASSQDREKLFF. As DNA, the CDR3 is TGTGCCAGCAGCCAAGACCGGGAAAAACTGTTTTTT.

Of note for this clone: Because the CDR3 is missing its conserved closing phenylalanine or tryptophan, this is likely a read error. The J gene is TRBJ2-7, the V gene TRBV6-5; D not certain. V lost 6 bases and J 2 bases, leaving 11 bases between the germline ends. The CDR3 consists of 13 residues. Germline-derived CDR1 and CDR2 are MNHEY and SVGAGI. The CDR3 loop reads CASSPTGPYEQYL. The DNA of the CDR3 is TGTGCCAGCAGCCCGACTGGGCCCTACGAGCAGTACCTC.

The chain has TRBV29-1 and TRBJ2-1; no clear D gene. Germline V lookup: CDR1 SQVTM, CDR2 ANQGSEA. V was clipped by 6 bases and J by 4 bases, with 13 bases between them. The CDR3 sequence is 13 residues long. The DNA of the CDR3 is TGCAGCGTGCTCCCCCCCAGTTACAATGAGCAGTTCTTC. This encodes CSVLPPSYNEQFF.

The V gene is TRBV11-2, the J gene TRBJ1-1, with 9 positions matching TRBD1. CDR1 is SGHAT, CDR2 FQNNGV, per germline. Trimming removed 4 bases from V and 4 bases from J; junction bases left unmatched: 7. There are 15 residues in the CDR3. CDR3 DNA: TGTGCCAGCAGCTCACCGACAGGGGGTGGCACTGAAGCTTTCTTT. Residues: CASSSPTGGGTEAFF.

The chain couples TRBV7-9 to TRBJ2-7, with 7 positions matching TRBD1. Looked up from germline, CDR1 is SEHNR and CDR2 is FQNEAQ (reference sequence). With 5 bases clipped from V and 3 bases from J, the junction kept 7 bases outside the gene matches. The CDR3 is made up of 14 amino acids. The CDR3 DNA is TGTGCCAGCAGCCCACGACAGGGATACTACGAGCAGTACTTC. Translated: CASSPRQGYYEQYF.

This clone was detected a few times. This rearrangement joins TRBV7-9 to TRBJ1-1; D ambiguous. V lost 7 bases, J lost 1 base, and 10 bases lay in between. Germline lookup yields CDR1 SEHNR and CDR2 FQNEAQ (reference sequence). The CDR3 runs 13 residues. The CDR3 region has the DNA TGTGCCAGCACCGCGGAGGCGAACACTGAAGCTTTCTTT. Amino acids: CASTAEANTEAFF.

V and J are TRBV11-1 and TRBJ2-7, with 8 bases identical to TRBD1. The germline CDR1 and CDR2 sequences are SGHAT and FQDESV (reference sequence). Losses at the gene ends were 4 bases for V and 5 bases for J; bases not matched to a gene: 7. CDR3 length equals 14 residues. The CDR3 loop is CASSYPGQEDEQYF. In DNA form, the CDR3 reads TGTGCCAGCAGCTATCCGGGACAGGAAGACGAGCAGTACTTC. Together with reference TRBV11-1 and TRBJ2-7, the CDR3 gives the full variable domain: EAEVAQSPRYKITEKSQAVAFWCDPISGHATLYWYRQILGQGPELLVQFQDESVVDDSQLPKDRFSAERLKGVDSTLKIQPAELGDSAMYLCASSYPGQEDEQYFGPGTRLTVT.

Only a few counts were recorded for this clone. The chain combines TRBV28 with TRBJ2-6; TRBD2 agrees at 10 bases. Losses at the gene ends were 3 bases for V and 2 bases for J; bases not matched to a gene: 4. The CDR3 runs to 17 residues. Germline V lookup: CDR1 MDHEN, CDR2 SYDVKM. For the CDR3, the DNA is TGTGCCAGCAGTTTGGTAGCGGGAGGTGCTGGGGCCAACGTCCTGACTTTC. It codes for CASSLVAGGAGANVLTF. The complete variable domain, with remaining parts taken from reference TRBV28 and TRBJ2-6, reads DVKVTQSSRYLVKRTGEKVFLECVQDMDHENMFWYRQDPGLGLRLIYFSYDVKMKEKGDIPEGYSVSREKKERFSLILESASTNQTSMYLCASSLVAGGAGANVLTFGAGSRLTVL.

V and J are TRBV19 and TRBJ2-3; 7 positions agree with TRBD2. Germline-derived CDR1 and CDR2 are LNHDA and SQIVND (reference sequence). There are 13 residues in the CDR3. The trim removed 9 bases at V and 0 bases at J, leaving 3 bases unmatched. In nucleotides, the CDR3 is TGTGCCAGCGGGAGGAAGAGCACAGATACGCAGTATTTT. As protein: CASGRKSTDTQYF.